The 14 T cell receptor beta chains below come from one sample, sequenced in a study of T-cell reconstitution after alpha-beta-depleted transplantation in children. The authors prepared the TCRbeta library with unique molecular identifiers. Each CDR3 protein is one row after TCRdb ran MiXCR on the PCR reads. The repertoire includes approximately 200,000 distinct CDR3 sequences, 13% to 15% of them detected once, and approximately 13% sits in the top ten. The specimen comprised PBMCs from the stem cell graft donor, sampled from the stem cell graft. Receptors originate from a human donor who donated a stem cell graft to a child with acute lymphoblastic leukemia.

This clonotype was seen a handful of times. The rearrangement joins TRBV12-5 to TRBJ1-1; D gene ambiguous. Germline V CDR1 and CDR2: LGHNT, FRNRAP. V dropped 1 base and J dropped 1 base, with 1 base sitting between them. This CDR3 has 12 amino acids. The CDR3 DNA sequence: TGTGCTAGTGGTTTGGGGAACACTGAAGCTTTCTTT. This sequence encodes CASGLGNTEAFF.

This clonotype has ten or more counts. V is TRBV25-1 and J is TRBJ2-6; the D gene is possibly TRBD1 (6 bases). V was shortened by 5 bases and J by 1 base, with 9 bases between the two germline ends. The CDR3 totals 15 residues. The germline V gene encodes CDR1 MGHDK and CDR2 SYGVNS. CDR3 residues: CASSIQGSGANVLTF. CDR3 nucleotide sequence: TGTGCCAGCAGTATACAGGGTTCTGGGGCCAACGTCCTGACTTTC.

There are many counts of this clonotype. The V call is TRBV10-3, the J call TRBJ2-5, with 8 nucleotides matching TRBD2. The J segment lost 4 bases and the V segment lost 4 bases, leaving 2 bases of the junction unmatched. Looked up from germline, CDR1 is ENHRY and CDR2 is SYGVKD. The length of the CDR3 is 13 residues. CDR3 nucleotide sequence: TGTGCCATCAGTGTGAGCGGGGGAGAGACCCAGTACTTC. Protein sequence: CAISVSGGETQYF.

This clonotype was detected many times. The rearrangement joins TRBV13 to TRBJ2-7; tentatively, D is TRBD1 or TRBD2 (5 bases each). Germline V CDR1 and CDR2: PRHDT, FYEKMQ (reference sequence). The CDR3 has 16 amino acids. Trimming took 5 bases from V and 3 from J, leaving 20 bases between them. The CDR3 protein is CASSPRNRGVNYEQYF. DNA for the CDR3: TGTGCCAGCAGCCCAAGGAACAGAGGGGTTAACTACGAGCAGTACTTC.

In this sample, this clonotype turned up many times. The chain employs TRBV29-1 and TRBJ2-7; TRBD2 agrees at 11 bases. CDR3 size: 14 residues. Germline loops: CDR1 SQVTM, CDR2 ANQGSEA. Trimming at V came to 6 bases and at J to 2 bases, leaving 6 bases not matched to a gene. The CDR3 protein is CSVSTSGVPYEQYF. The CDR3 bases are TGCAGCGTATCGACTAGCGGGGTTCCCTACGAGCAGTACTTC.

Note on this clonotype: Being one base from a much bigger clone, this may be a read error. The V call is TRBV29-1, the J call TRBJ2-5; the D is unclear. This CDR3 spans 12 amino acids. Germline CDR1 is SQVTM and CDR2 is ANQGSEA. V lost 5 bases and J 5 bases, leaving 12 bases between the germline ends. The CDR3, as DNA: TGCAGCGTTCAAGGGCATTCGGAGACCCAGTACTTC. Translating gives CSVQGHSETQYF.

V gene TRBV12-3 or TRBV12-4 combines with J gene TRBJ2-1; tentative D call: TRBD1 (6 bases). This CDR3 region has 15 residues. V was pared by 7 bases and J by 7 bases, with 20 bases between. The CDR3 spells CASKGGSKHTNEQFF. In DNA form, the CDR3 reads TGTGCCAGCAAAGGGGGTTCGAAGCACACGAATGAGCAGTTCTTC.

This clonotype was seen ten or more times. The genes are TRBV7-2 and TRBJ2-7; TRBD2 agrees at 7 bases. The CDR3 totals 16 residues. Per the germline V gene, CDR1 is SGHTA and CDR2 is FQGNSA. V was pared by 1 base and J by 2 bases, with 8 bases of the junction left unmatched. The CDR3 loop reads CASSLVTAGYPYEQYF. Written as DNA, the CDR3 is TGTGCCAGCAGCTTAGTAACAGCGGGATACCCCTACGAGCAGTACTTC.

To note about this clonotype: A much more abundant neighbour one base away suggests this may be a read error. The CDR3 reads CSANKWLAGIRWQFF. The CDR3 coding sequence is TGCAGTGCAAACAAATGGCTAGCGGGAATCCGGTGGCAGTTCTTC. V usage is TRBV20-1 and J usage is TRBJ2-1; TRBD2 aligns across 9 bases. CDR1 is DFQATT and CDR2 is SNEGSKA in the germline V gene (reference sequence). The CDR3 sequence is 15 residues long. V shed 6 bases and J 12 bases; nucleotides not matched to a gene: 18.

Concerning this clonotype: A much larger clone sits a single nucleotide away, making a read error possible. The chain employs TRBV20-1 and TRBJ1-1; D remains ambiguous. Germline lookup yields CDR1 DFQATT and CDR2 SNEGSKA (reference sequence). CDR3 length: 12 residues. The DNA of the CDR3 is TGCAGTGCTAGTTCGGGTTACACTGACGCTTTCTTT. This gives the protein CSASSGYTDAFF.

The chain recombines TRBV20-1 with TRBJ1-4; D gene uncertain. CDR1 is DFQATT, CDR2 SNEGSKA, per germline (reference sequence). The ends were cut back, 1 base at V and 3 bases at J, with 6 bases in the middle. CDR3 length: 13 residues. Here the CDR3 DNA reads TGCAGTGCTAGAGGGCAGCCTAATGAAAAACTGTTTTTT. Translated, it gives CSARGQPNEKLFF.

The CDR3: CASSPSPEWRGITDTQYF. Written as DNA, the CDR3 is TGTGCCAGCAGTCCCTCTCCCGAATGGCGGGGGATCACAGATACGCAGTATTTT. V is TRBV27 and J is TRBJ2-3; TRBD2 matches at 7 bases. This CDR3 has 18 amino acids. Germline V gene lookup returns CDR1 MNHEY and CDR2 SMNVEV (reference sequence). J lost 2 bases, V lost 5 bases, and 16 bases had no gene match.

CDR3 coding DNA: TGCGCCAGCAGCTTGGAGGAGGGGCGGTCCGATGAGCAGTTCTTC. Translation gives CASSLEEGRSDEQFF. The V and J genes are TRBV5-1 and TRBJ2-1, with TRBD2 as a possible D gene (6 bases). Between the trimmed V and J ends, which lost 0 bases and 8 bases, there was a span of 15 bases. The CDR3 is 15 residues long. CDR1 and CDR2 (germline): SGHRS, YFSETQ.

This clonotype was observed at least ten times. The chain recombines TRBV7-9 with TRBJ1-5, with 7 bases that match TRBD1. The CDR3 is 15 residues long. Trimming removed 5 bases from V and 0 bases from J; junction bases left unmatched: 4. The germline gives CDR1 SEHNR, CDR2 FQNEAQ (reference sequence). The CDR3 reads CASSPTGHSNQPQHF. The CDR3 nucleotides are TGTGCCAGCAGCCCGACAGGGCATAGCAATCAGCCCCAGCATTTT.